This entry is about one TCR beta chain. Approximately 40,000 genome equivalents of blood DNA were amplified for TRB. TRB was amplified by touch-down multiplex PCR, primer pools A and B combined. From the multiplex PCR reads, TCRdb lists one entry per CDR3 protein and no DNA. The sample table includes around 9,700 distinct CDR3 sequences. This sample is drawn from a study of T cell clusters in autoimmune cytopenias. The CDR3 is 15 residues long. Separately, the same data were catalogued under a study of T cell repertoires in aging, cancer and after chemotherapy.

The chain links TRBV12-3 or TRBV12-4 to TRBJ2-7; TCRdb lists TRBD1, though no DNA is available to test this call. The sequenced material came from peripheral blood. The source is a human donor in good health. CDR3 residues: CASSLVQGGSYEQYF.